These 17 T cell receptor beta chains share one sample of origin, sequenced in a study of regulatory dendritic cells for organ transplantation. TCRdb keeps only in-frame clones here, not all; method: immunoSEQ multiplex PCR. This table has under 35,000 clones, about four fifths appearing once. The sequenced material came from naive CD8+ T cells from blood. Sample subset: CD45RA+ naive T cells. These receptors came from a human donor in good health.

The rearrangement joins TRBV13 to TRBJ1-1; D may be TRBD1 (6 bases). Trimming stripped 1 base from V and 1 base from J, with 22 bases between. Looked up from germline, CDR1 is PRHDT and CDR2 is FYEKMQ (reference sequence). The CDR3 length is 19 residues. The CDR3 region has the DNA TGTGCCAGCAGCTTAGCCAGGGGTGCTACCTTCAGAGGGAACACTGAAGCTTTCTTT. Encoded protein: CASSLARGATFRGNTEAFF.

This chain joins TRBV19 and TRBJ2-7; possibly TRBD1 for D (6 bases). V lost 4 bases to trimming and J lost 2 bases, with 18 bases between them. Per the germline V gene, CDR1 is LNHDA and CDR2 is SQIVND (reference sequence). CDR3 size: 16 residues. Here the CDR3 DNA reads TGTGCCAGTAGTACCGCCCCCGGGACAACCGCCTACGAGCAGTACTTC. It yields the protein CASSTAPGTTAYEQYF.

This clone showed up just once. Other DNA sequences of this sample code for an identical CDR3. This chain uses TRBV15 with TRBJ1-1; 10 bases fit TRBD1. CDR1 is LNHNV, CDR2 YYDKDF, per germline (reference sequence). The junction had 5 bases not matched to a gene; V was cut back by 0 bases and J by 10 bases. The CDR3 is made up of 14 amino acids. CDR3 sequence (DNA): TGTGCCACCAGCAGAGATAGGACAGGGGGTACAGCTTTCTTT. Its protein is CATSRDRTGGTAFF. Full variable domain (rest looked up from reference TRBV15 and TRBJ1-1): DAMVIQNPRYQVTQFGKPVTLSCSQTLNHNVMYWYQQKSSQAPKLLFHYYDKDFNNEADTPDNFQSRRPNTSFCFLDIRSPGLGDTAMYLCATSRDRTGGTAFFGQGTRLTVV.

The V call is TRBV7-8, the J call TRBJ1-3, with D unresolved. CDR1 is SGHVS and CDR2 is FQNEAQ in the germline V gene. The CDR3 has 11 amino acids. V was clipped by 5 bases and J by 4 bases, with 3 bases between them. CDR3 protein: CASSEGNTIYF. Here the CDR3 DNA reads TGTGCCAGCAGCGAGGGAAACACCATATATTTT.

V usage is TRBV10-3 and J usage is TRBJ2-5; the D gene is possibly TRBD2 (5 bases). V was pared by 0 bases and J by 0 bases, with 5 bases between. The CDR3 totals 14 residues. Germline values: CDR1 ENHRY, CDR2 SYGVKD. CDR3 coding DNA: TGTGCCATCAGTGAGTCCGGGGACCAAGAGACCCAGTACTTC. It specifies CAISESGDQETQYF.

This clone was recorded a few times. This chain links TRBV2 with TRBJ1-3; D not resolved. The CDR3 runs 13 residues. Trimming pared 1 base from V and 4 bases from J, leaving 5 bases between. Germline loops: CDR1 SNHLY, CDR2 FYNNEI. The CDR3 region has the DNA TGTGCCAGCAGTGAAGGGAGGGGAAACACCATATATTTT. As protein: CASSEGRGNTIYF.

This clone was detected only a few times. The chain uses TRBV5-1 and TRBJ2-2; weak D call: TRBD1 (5 bases). CDR3 length equals 14 residues. CDR1 is SGHRS, CDR2 YFSETQ, per germline. V was cut by 4 bases and J by 8 bases, with 15 bases left in between. In DNA form, the CDR3 reads TGCGCCAGCAGCCCTCAGGGCCCTTGGGGGGAGCTGTTTTTT. Translation gives CASSPQGPWGELFF.

V is TRBV6-5 and J is TRBJ2-2; 8 nucleotides match TRBD1. The ends lost 0 bases at V and 10 bases at J; junction bases unmatched: 10. The CDR3 runs 16 residues. The germline CDR1 and CDR2 sequences are MNHEY and SVGAGI. DNA for the CDR3: TGTGCCAGCAGTTACTCGAGTGACAGGGGTGATTTGGAGCTGTTTTTT. It encodes CASSYSSDRGDLELFF.

The chain couples TRBV16 to TRBJ1-1, with D maybe TRBD1 (6 bases). V dropped 0 bases and J dropped 4 bases, with 9 bases sitting between them. The CDR3 covers 14 residues. From germline, CDR1 is KGHSY and CDR2 FQNENV. This CDR3 reads CASSQSGGLTEAFF. For the CDR3, the DNA is TGTGCCAGCAGCCAATCGGGGGGGCTCACTGAAGCTTTCTTT.

This chain joins TRBV9 and TRBJ1-2; D is uncertain. Germline CDR1 is SGDLS and CDR2 is YYNGEE. The CDR3 length is 13 residues. V lost 3 bases, J lost 7 bases, and 13 bases lay in between. The DNA of the CDR3 is TGTGCCAGCAGCGGACCGGTTGGAGGTGGCTACACCTTC. This gives the protein CASSGPVGGGYTF.

The rearrangement joins TRBV13 to TRBJ2-1; 7 nucleotides match TRBD1. The CDR3 contains 15 residues. J lost 7 bases, V lost 6 bases, and 12 bases had no gene match. Germline V lookup: CDR1 PRHDT, CDR2 FYEKMQ (reference sequence). CDR3 amino acids: CASSFEDRRNNEQFF. In DNA form, the CDR3 reads TGTGCCAGCAGTTTCGAGGACAGGAGGAATAATGAGCAGTTCTTC.

This clone was detected a few times. The gene calls are TRBV19 and TRBJ1-1, with a weak D call TRBD1 (6 bases). Trimming removed 9 bases at V and 1 base at J, with 15 bases between. Germline V gene sequence: CDR1 LNHDA, CDR2 SQIVND (reference sequence). CDR3 length: 14 amino acids. Here the CDR3 DNA reads TGTGCCAGCCTACACAGGGCCCGGAACACTGAAGCTTTCTTT. Encoded protein: CASLHRARNTEAFF. Based on the CDR3 plus reference TRBV19 and TRBJ1-1, the full variable domain is DGGITQSPKYLFRKEGQNVTLSCEQNLNHDAMYWYRQDPGQGLRLIYYSQIVNDFQKGDIAEGYSVSREKKESFPLTVTSAQKNPTAFYLCASLHRARNTEAFFGQGTRLTVV.

The chain has TRBV6-5 and TRBJ2-7; the match to TRBD1 covers 10 bases. In germline, CDR1 is MNHEY, CDR2 SVGAGI. This CDR3 has 15 residues. J gave up 1 base and V 4 bases, and 4 bases lay outside the gene matches. CDR3 coding DNA: TGTGCCAGCAGTTCCCGGACAGGGGGATCCTACGAGCAGTACTTC. Residues: CASSSRTGGSYEQYF.

V and J are TRBV14 and TRBJ2-2; D not resolved. The CDR3 contains 15 residues. Germline-derived CDR1 and CDR2 are SGHDN and FVKESK. Trimming shortened V by 1 base and J by 0 bases, and 6 bases separated the two germline ends. CDR3 DNA sequence: TGTGCCAGCAGCCAAGGCAGGTCGAACACCGGGGAGCTGTTTTTT. Its translation is CASSQGRSNTGELFF.

The chain carries TRBV11-3 and TRBJ2-2; 13 nucleotides line up with TRBD2. V lost 5 bases, J lost 2 bases, and 5 bases stayed unmatched. The CDR3 covers 17 residues. Germline-derived CDR1 and CDR2 are SGHNT and YENEEA. This chain's CDR3 is CASSLGLAGVNTGELFF. The CDR3 DNA reads TGTGCCAGCAGCCTCGGACTAGCGGGGGTCAACACCGGGGAGCTGTTTTTT.

The chain carries TRBV5-5 and TRBJ2-4; 9 bases map to TRBD1. Germline V gives CDR1 SGHKS, CDR2 YYEKEE (reference sequence). The trim removed 2 bases at V and 0 bases at J, leaving 9 bases unmatched. CDR3 size: 18 residues. The chain's CDR3 is CASSLMTGGFLAKNIQYF. The DNA of the CDR3 is TGTGCCAGCAGCTTAATGACAGGGGGTTTTCTAGCCAAAAACATTCAGTACTTC.

This rearrangement joins TRBV9 to TRBJ2-5, with D tentatively TRBD2 (6 bases). The CDR3 runs 13 residues. Trimming pared 7 bases from V and 5 bases from J, leaving 15 bases between. The germline V gene encodes CDR1 SGDLS and CDR2 YYNGEE. The CDR3 coding sequence is TGTGCCAGCTCCCCCTGGGGGGATGAGACCCAGTACTTC. This sequence encodes CASSPWGDETQYF.